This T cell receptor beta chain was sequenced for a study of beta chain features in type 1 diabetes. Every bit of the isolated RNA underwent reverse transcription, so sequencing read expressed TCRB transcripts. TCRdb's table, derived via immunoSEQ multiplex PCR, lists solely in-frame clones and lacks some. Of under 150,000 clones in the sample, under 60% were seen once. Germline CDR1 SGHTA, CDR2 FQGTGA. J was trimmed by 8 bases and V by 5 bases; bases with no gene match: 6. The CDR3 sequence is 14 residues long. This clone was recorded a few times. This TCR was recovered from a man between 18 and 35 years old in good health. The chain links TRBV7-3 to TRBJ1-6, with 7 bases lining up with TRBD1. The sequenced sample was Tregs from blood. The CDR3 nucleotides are TGTGCCAGCAGCCCCGGACAGGCCCATTCACCCCTCCACTTT. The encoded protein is CASSPGQAHSPLHF.